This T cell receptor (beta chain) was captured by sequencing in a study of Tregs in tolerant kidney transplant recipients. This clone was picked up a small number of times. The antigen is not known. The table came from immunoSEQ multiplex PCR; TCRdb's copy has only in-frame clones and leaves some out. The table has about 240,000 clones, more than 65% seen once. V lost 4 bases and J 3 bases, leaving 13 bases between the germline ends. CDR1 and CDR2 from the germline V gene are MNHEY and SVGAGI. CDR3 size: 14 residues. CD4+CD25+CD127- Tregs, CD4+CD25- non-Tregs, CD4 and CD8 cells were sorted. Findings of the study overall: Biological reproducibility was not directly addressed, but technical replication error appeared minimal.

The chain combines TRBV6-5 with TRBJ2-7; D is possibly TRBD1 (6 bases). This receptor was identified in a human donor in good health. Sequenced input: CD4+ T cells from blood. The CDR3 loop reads CASSSVGTIYEQYF. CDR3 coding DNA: TGTGCCAGCAGTTCCGTCGGGACAATCTACGAGCAGTACTTC.